Here is one TCR beta chain with its context. What it recognizes is unknown. This CDR3 region has 15 residues. With 1 base removed from V and 1 base from J, the gap between germline ends came to 11 bases. CDR1 and CDR2 (germline): GTSNPN, SVGIG (reference sequence). The entry originates in a study of CD8+ T cells in alopecia areata. Turning to the study itself: It was oral tofacitinib, at 5 to 10 mg twice daily, that treated patients received. Findings and limits, study-wide: Scalp clonality and expanded CD8+ clones among the top 100 were significantly decreased by tofacitinib. It was observed that many expanded lesional clones persisted in scalp and blood during tofacitinib.

Treatment reported: oral pan-JAK inhibitor, 5-10 mg twice daily. Peripheral blood and lesional scalp punch biopsies came from alopecia areata patients. RNA extraction was followed by reverse transcription into cDNA, which acted as the sequencing template. Here immunoSEQ multiplex PCR was the method, and the copy in TCRdb shows in-frame clones only, minus some. The sample records roughly 220,000 clones, approximately 70% being singletons. This TCR came from a human donor with alopecia areata. The material was CD4+ T cells sorted from blood, obtained at week 44, from a patient treated with tofacitinib. V and J are TRBV30 and TRBJ1-5; D gene ambiguous. This CDR3 reads CAWSDHGWSNQPQHF. DNA for the CDR3: TGTGCCTGGAGTGACCATGGCTGGAGCAATCAGCCCCAGCATTTT.